The present entry profiles one T cell receptor beta chain with its context. Its antigen is currently not known. Base quality data are lacking; no much larger clone is found one base away. The data stem from a study of T cell changes during pregnancy in multiple sclerosis (dated by TCRdb to the late 2010s). Regarding the research as a whole: The study looked at changes in the T cell repertoire across pregnancy in women with multiple sclerosis.

The CDR3 spans 14 residues, from the cysteine through the phenylalanine. Only the CDR3 part of the read is kept: 42 bases, read in frame from the first base. CDR1 and CDR2 were assigned from the germline V gene (reference sequence) as SEHNR and FQNEAQ. Trimming takes 5 bases off V and 1 base off J; junction bases not matched to a gene: 2. The library was generated by the immunoSEQ multiplex PCR assay. In TCRdb, the immuneACCESS table is reduced to in-frame sequences with V and J assigned. These tables do not hold every clone; where another copy was compared, an unresolved V gene accounts for under half, and the others remain unexplained. Here the sample has roughly 29,000 clones; about nine tenths occur a single time. In total, the top ten clones hold approximately 7% of the sample.

The sequence is built from TRBV7-9 and TRBJ1-1; TRBD1 aligns with 9 central bases. This TCR derives from a female donor with multiple sclerosis, enrolled in a pregnancy study. This specimen was CD8+ T cells from peripheral blood mononuclear cells, taken after pregnancy. The nucleotide sequence reads as follows: TGTGCCAGCAGCCGGGACAGGGAGAACACTGAAGCTTTCTTT. The resulting protein is CASSRDRENTEAFF.